This TCR beta chain was documented in a study of identifying expanded T cells in peripheral blood. Study results and caveats: Clone count variance between roughly 2-week samples rose with total template count.

Measured with immunoSEQ multiplex PCR; TCRdb has only the in-frame clones, and not every one. The data hold approximately 100,000 clones, with about 87% observed a single time. Remarks on this clone: Its matching antigen is unknown.

Sequenced sample: blood. The clonotype was recovered from a person between 18 and 69 years old in good health.

The CDR3 nucleotides are TGTGCCAGCGCCCCGGGACACAACACCGGGGAGCTGTTTTTT. Protein sequence: CASAPGHNTGELFF. The gene calls are TRBV19 and TRBJ2-2; D may be TRBD1 (6 bases). V was trimmed by 9 bases and J by 2 bases, leaving 13 bases between them. Germline loops: CDR1 LNHDA, CDR2 SQIVND (reference sequence). CDR3 length: 14 residues.